This entry is about one TCR beta chain. Its cognate antigen has yet to be identified. No qualities accompany the bases; no much larger clone lies one base away. Sequencing was carried out with an Illumina MiSeq. In-frame beta chains were kept once TCRdb had trimmed the public reads at Q25 with fastp and called clones with MiXCR. For every CDR3 protein sequence, its rows merge into one entry that carries the most common genes and DNA. The sample has 55,000 to 65,000 distinct CDR3 sequences on record, over 50% of them singletons. Approximately 2% of the sample comes from the top ten. Clipping removes 5 bases from V and 4 bases from J, with 7 as the unmatched junction base count. The CDR3 contains 14 residues, cysteine and phenylalanine counted. Only the CDR3 DNA stays, 42 bases, in frame from base 1. From a lookup of the germline V gene (reference sequence), CDR1 and CDR2 are DFQATT and SNEGSKA. The data derive from a study of type 1 regulatory T cells (dated by TCRdb to the early 2020s). Turning to the overall study: An in vitro protocol by which a Tr1-enriched, alloantigen-specific CD4 T cell product named T-allo10 was generated was characterized in the study. T-allo10 was under clinical evaluation in patients with hematological malignancies receiving allogeneic hematopoietic stem cell transplantation. What the work shows at the level of the full study, not this receptor alone: Compared with non-Tr1 cells, Tr1 cells had a TCR repertoire that was more restricted, a finding the study read as clonal expansion induced by alloantigen.

Recombination joined TRBV20-1 with TRBJ2-1; 8 bases in the middle match TRBD2. The receptor comes from a human donor in good health. Sequencing was performed on cultured non-Tr1 T cells, either the whole culture or a sorted T cell fraction (not recorded which). The cell subset or site label here, explained by the study, means: non-Tr1 population from the T-allo10 product. For the CDR3, the sequence is CSADSGNNYNEQFF. The sequenced DNA: TGCAGTGCTGATAGCGGGAATAATTACAATGAGCAGTTCTTC.